This is a list of T cell receptor beta chains from one sample in a study of blood T cell repertoires in COVID-19. Using immunoSEQ multiplex PCR, the repertoire was profiled, and TCRdb retains in-frame clones only, with some absent. The sample comprises tens of thousands of clones, 88% of which are singletons, and about a fifth rests with the top ten. The sequenced sample was peripheral blood. These receptors all stem from a woman aged 50 to 65 with active or convalescent COVID-19. The CDR3 runs from the conserved cysteine through the conserved F or W. Clone size, where shown, is once, few, many, or a class for clones that have expanded.

>TRBJ1-1|once|TRBV7-9
CASSFSGAYTEAFF
>TRBJ1-2|-|TRBV9
CASGPGTGDGYTF
>TRBJ1-2|-|TRBV7-2
CASSRGGGGYGYTF
>TRBJ2-2|-|TRBV5-1
CASSLVLASNTGELFF
>TRBJ2-1|-|TRBV27
CASTQGHWGNEQFF
>TRBJ1-3|-|TRBV6-5
CASSYTQGPGNTIYF
>TRBJ2-1|-|TRBV4-1
CASSLFGYSYNEQFF
>TRBJ2-7|-|TRBV18
CASSPPDRVHEQYF
>TRBJ1-5|once|TRBV6-5
CASKEAGGNQPQHF
>TRBJ1-5|medium-sized|TRBV18
CASSPEKNQPQHF
>TRBJ2-1|few|TRBV7-8
CASSFTLAGDQFF
>TRBJ2-5|-|TRBV4-1
CASSREDRGQETQYF
>TRBJ1-1|-|TRBV2
CASSGTGGETEAFF
>TRBJ1-1|-|TRBV5-3
CARSLVGELNTEAFF
>TRBJ1-5|-|TRBV5-1
CASSTGQGHEPQHF
>TRBJ1-2|-|TRBV5-5
CASSPAGDYGYTF
>TRBJ1-1|-|TRBV7-3
CASSLRGGPANTEAFF
>TRBJ2-1|-|TRBV11-1
CASSMGWRDNEQFF
>TRBJ2-1|-|TRBV28
CASSLGLAGDLEQFF
>TRBJ2-1|-|TRBV11-2
CASSDGLAGPYNEQFF
>TRBJ1-4|-|TRBV7-2
CASSFYRGLNEKLFF
>TRBJ2-7|-|TRBV5-1
CASSLTLGAYEQYF
>TRBJ2-7|-|TRBV11-1
CASSLATAGEPYEQYF
>TRBJ2-7|-|TRBV11-2
CASSLVGVAYEQYF
>TRBJ1-5|many|TRBV18
CASSYEDQPQHF
>TRBJ1-1|-|TRBV11-2
CASSLLSPTEAFF
>TRBJ2-2|-|TRBV11-2
CASSRLAGGPVGELFF
>TRBJ1-2|-|TRBV6-5
CASNYRGTVFGYTF
>TRBJ2-7|-|TRBV10-2
CASSGGGGRSSYEQYF
>TRBJ1-4|-|TRBV5-1
CASSLTATNEKLFF
>TRBJ2-7|-|TRBV5-5
CASSSTAGGISYEQYF
>TRBJ2-5|-|TRBV6-2/TRBV6-3
CASSSGLAGGRAQYF
>TRBJ2-6|-|TRBV7-3
CASSAGQVGANVLTF
>TRBJ1-1|-|TRBV19
CASSIGTGRFGNTEAFF
>TRBJ1-1|-|TRBV2
CASSDLVQGAEAFF
>TRBJ1-1|-|TRBV7-3
CASSIQQGSEAFF
>TRBJ1-2|-|TRBV30
CAWRATGTGNNYGYTF
>TRBJ1-2|-|TRBV10-3
CAISYTNRGNYGYTF
>TRBJ2-2|-|TRBV4-2
CASSQDSGGRATGELFF